This T cell receptor (beta chain) was found in a study of cytomegalovirus exposure and HLA in healthy donors. This clone was recorded once. Antigen: not known. The germline V gene encodes CDR1 MNHEY and CDR2 SMNVEV (reference sequence). J lost 3 bases, V lost 7 bases, and 9 bases had no gene match. The CDR3 is made up of 15 amino acids. The PCR made use of 60 Vbeta and 13 Jbeta primers. Data came from immunoSEQ multiplex PCR; TCRdb stores just in-frame clones and leaves some out. Among approximately 98,000 clones listed, over 70% were seen once. Study-wide results and limits: Specific recognition of CMV antigens was confirmed in vitro for a few chains (all CMV-associated).

The sequenced sample was PBMCs. The TCR comes from a man aged 18 to 29 in good health and CMV-seropositive. The genes are TRBV27 and TRBJ2-1, with 7 bases aligning to TRBD2. For the CDR3, the DNA is TGTGCCAGCAACGCCCTAGCGGAAAACTACAATGAGCAGTTCTTC. Protein: CASNALAENYNEQFF.